This TCR beta chain was captured by sequencing in a study of blood T cell repertoires in COVID-19. TCRdb's table, derived via immunoSEQ multiplex PCR, lists solely in-frame clones and lacks some. The table lists a few hundred thousand clones, 80% to 90% of them singletons. The receptor was isolated from a man in his 60s with acute or convalescent COVID-19. The source material was peripheral blood.

DNA for the CDR3: TGTGCCAGCAGCGCCGGACAGGCAAACGCTGAAGCTTTCTTT. Residues: CASSAGQANAEAFF. The chain joins TRBV7-9 to TRBJ1-1; the match to TRBD1 covers 7 bases. This CDR3 spans 14 amino acids. Germline V gene sequence: CDR1 SEHNR, CDR2 FQNEAQ (reference sequence). After removal of 5 bases from V and 6 bases from J, the junction contained 9 bases not matched to a gene.